Sequencing of this T cell receptor (beta chain) was carried out in a study of spatial heterogeneity in lung cancer (dated by TCRdb to about 2019). Study-wide context: Beta-chain transcripts were consistently detected in greater numbers than alpha-chain transcripts, which likely reflects a higher abundance of beta-chain transcripts. TCR repertoire features were related to nonsynonymous mutation counts determined by whole-exome sequencing of tumor tissue. In tumor regions, TCR transcript counts showed a strong correlation with a T cell transcriptional module score derived from matched bulk RNA-seq. The study quantitatively compared TCR alpha and beta repertoires across multiple tumor regions, matched nontumor lung and blood in non-small cell lung cancer. In the raw uncorrected reads, each unique combination of TCR and UMI appeared more than ten times on average. At surgery, over 200 tumor regions, 63 to 70 matched nontumor lung samples and 56 PBMC samples were TCR-sequenced for both alpha and beta chains. Findings and caveats that apply to the study as a whole: Additional single-cell paired TCR alpha and beta sequencing was considered necessary to confirm, at a functional level, the hypothesis that regional TCRs recognize regional mutations. The tumor nonsynonymous mutation count correlated with the number of expanded alpha and beta TCRs within the tumor. TCR-seq coverage of tumor T cells was estimated at only roughly 7.7% for alpha chains and 13% to 15% for beta chains. The count of ubiquitous expanded TCRs correlated with the count of ubiquitous nonsynonymous mutations, and the count of regional expanded TCRs correlated with the count of regional nonsynonymous mutations.

The time point label here, explained by the study, means: sample taken at primary tumor resection. The donors were approximately 70 patients from the lung TRACERx cohort who had early-stage, untreated non-small cell lung cancer. TCR sequencing used whole RNA extracted from tumor and nontumor lung tissue, or from cryopreserved PBMC samples, without cell sorting. Only patients for whom sufficient RNA was available from at least two tumor regions were selected for TCR sequencing. Tumor and adjacent nontumor lung specimens were reviewed by a lung pathologist before selection. Libraries were made using 5' RACE. The run used a NextSeq 500. The TCR library protocol attached a unique molecular identifier to each TCR cDNA molecule to allow correction of PCR and sequencing errors. Per the source publication's procedure: TCR identification, UMI-based error correction and CDR3 extraction were all carried out with Decombinator tools. TCRs above a frequency of 2 per 1,000, corresponding to the top 1% of the tumor frequency distribution, were defined as expanded. Expanded tumor TCRs were classed as regional if statistically deemed absent (corrected P<0.05) from at least one tumor region, otherwise ubiquitous. Rényi diversity was computed with the R vegan package after subsampling each repertoire 100 times to 5,000 TCRs. CDR3 similarity networks were built from amino acid triplet string-kernel similarity, connecting CDR3s with pairwise similarity above 0.82. TCRdb took the public reads, trimmed them with fastp at Q25, ran MiXCR for clone calling and kept in-frame beta chains. Each entry merges the rows of one CDR3 protein and shows their most common DNA and genes. TCRdb's processing, not the authors', yielded these V and J calls. The sample table lists 550 to 750 distinct CDR3 sequences, more than 25% of them with a count of one. Of the sample, over 15% falls within the top ten clones.

Regarding this clonotype: Its binding antigen is unknown. No much larger clonotype is one base removed from it; base qualities were not supplied.

V loses 3 bases at its end and J loses 5 bases; junction bases beyond the gene matches: 8. Including the terminal cysteine and phenylalanine, the CDR3 comprises 15 residues. The only DNA kept is the CDR3, 45 bases in frame from the first base. As encoded in the germline V gene, CDR1 is SGHAT while CDR2 is FQNNGV. The chain is encoded by TRBV11-2 joined to TRBJ1-1, with 8 bases in between that match TRBD1. The sequence was collected from a male donor with early-stage non-small cell lung cancer. Source: lung tumor tissue, taken at surgery. The CDR3 corresponds to CASSLSLQGGTEAFF. The DNA reads TGTGCCAGCAGCTTGAGTTTACAGGGGGGTACTGAAGCTTTCTTT.